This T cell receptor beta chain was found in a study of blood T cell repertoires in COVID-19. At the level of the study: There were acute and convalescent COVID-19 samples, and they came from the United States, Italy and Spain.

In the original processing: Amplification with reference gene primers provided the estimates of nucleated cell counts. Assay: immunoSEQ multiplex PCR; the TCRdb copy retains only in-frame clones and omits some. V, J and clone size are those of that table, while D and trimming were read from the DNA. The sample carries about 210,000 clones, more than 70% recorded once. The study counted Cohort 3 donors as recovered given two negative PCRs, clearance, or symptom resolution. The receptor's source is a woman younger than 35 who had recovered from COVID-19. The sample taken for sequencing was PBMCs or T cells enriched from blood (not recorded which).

CDR3 coding DNA: TGTGCCAGCAGCCCACGGGACAGGGTAGATTCACCCCTCCACTTT. Translating gives CASSPRDRVDSPLHF. The rearrangement uses TRBV11-2 and TRBJ1-6; 9 nucleotides align to TRBD1. The V and J ends lost 5 bases and 8 bases, in that order; junction bases with no gene match: 7. Germline CDR1 and CDR2: SGHAT and FQNNGV. This CDR3 is built from 15 residues.